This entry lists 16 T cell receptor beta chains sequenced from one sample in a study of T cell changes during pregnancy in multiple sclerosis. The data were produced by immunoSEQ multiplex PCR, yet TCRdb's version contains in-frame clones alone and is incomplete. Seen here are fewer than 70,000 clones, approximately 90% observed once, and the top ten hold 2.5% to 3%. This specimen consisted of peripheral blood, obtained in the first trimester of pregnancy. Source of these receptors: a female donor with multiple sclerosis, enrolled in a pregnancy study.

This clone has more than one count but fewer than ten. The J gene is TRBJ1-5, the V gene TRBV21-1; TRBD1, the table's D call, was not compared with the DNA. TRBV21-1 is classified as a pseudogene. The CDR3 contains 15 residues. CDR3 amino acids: CASSKVQVRNQPQHF. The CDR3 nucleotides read TGTGCCAGCAGCAAAGTGCAGGTAAGGAATCAGCCCCAGCATTTT.

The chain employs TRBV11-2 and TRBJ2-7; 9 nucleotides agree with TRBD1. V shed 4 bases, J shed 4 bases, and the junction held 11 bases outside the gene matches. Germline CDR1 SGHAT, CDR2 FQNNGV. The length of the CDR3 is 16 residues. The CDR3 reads CASSWGGQGHLYEQYF. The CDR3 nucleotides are TGTGCCAGCAGCTGGGGGGGACAGGGACACCTTTACGAGCAGTACTTC.

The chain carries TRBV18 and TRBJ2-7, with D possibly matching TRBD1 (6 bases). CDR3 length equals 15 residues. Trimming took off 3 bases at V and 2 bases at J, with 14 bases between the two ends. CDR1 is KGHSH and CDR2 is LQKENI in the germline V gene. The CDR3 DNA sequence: TGTGCCAGCTCACCTCCTCAGGGGACCCCCTACGAGCAGTACTTC. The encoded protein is CASSPPQGTPYEQYF.

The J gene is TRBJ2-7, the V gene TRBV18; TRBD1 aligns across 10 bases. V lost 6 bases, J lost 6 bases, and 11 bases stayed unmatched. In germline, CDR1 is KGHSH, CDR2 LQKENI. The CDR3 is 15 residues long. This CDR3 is CASSLGQGERGEQYF. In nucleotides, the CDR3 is TGTGCCAGCTCCCTCGGACAGGGGGAGAGAGGCGAGCAGTACTTC.

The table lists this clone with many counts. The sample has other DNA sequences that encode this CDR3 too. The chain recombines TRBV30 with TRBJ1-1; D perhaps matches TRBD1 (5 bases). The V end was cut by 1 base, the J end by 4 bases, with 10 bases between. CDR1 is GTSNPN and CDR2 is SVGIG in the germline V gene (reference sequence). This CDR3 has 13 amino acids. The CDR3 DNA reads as TGTGCCTGGAGTGGGGGGGTAGGCACTGAAGCTTTCTTT. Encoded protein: CAWSGGVGTEAFF. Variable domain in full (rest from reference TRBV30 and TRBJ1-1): SQTIHQWPATLVQPVGSPLSLECTVEGTSNPNLYWYRQAAGRGLQLLFYSVGIGQISSEVPQNLSASRPQDRQFILSSKKLLLSDSGFYLCAWSGGVGTEAFFGQGTRLTVV.

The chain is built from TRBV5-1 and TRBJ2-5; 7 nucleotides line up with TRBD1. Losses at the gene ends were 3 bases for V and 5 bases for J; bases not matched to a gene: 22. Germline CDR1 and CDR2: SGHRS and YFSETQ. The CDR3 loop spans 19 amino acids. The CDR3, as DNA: TGCGCCAGCAGCTCGCCCTCCGGGACAGTTTCTCGGCGGACGGAGACCCAGTACTTC. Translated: CASSSPSGTVSRRTETQYF.

The CDR3 is CAAERVGQPQHF. CDR3 bases: TGTGCCGCCGAGAGGGTGGGTCAGCCCCAGCATTTT. V and J are TRBV28 and TRBJ1-5; no definite D call. The CDR3 spans 12 residues. V was pared by 11 bases and J by 6 bases, with 14 bases between. From germline, CDR1 is MDHEN and CDR2 SYDVKM.

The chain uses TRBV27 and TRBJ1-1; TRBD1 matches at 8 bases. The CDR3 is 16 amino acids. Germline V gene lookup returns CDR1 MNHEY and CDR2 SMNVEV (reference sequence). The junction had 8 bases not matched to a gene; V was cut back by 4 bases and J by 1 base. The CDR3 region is CASSSTRQGRNTEAFF. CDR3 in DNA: TGTGCCAGCAGTTCCACGAGACAGGGGCGGAACACTGAAGCTTTCTTT.

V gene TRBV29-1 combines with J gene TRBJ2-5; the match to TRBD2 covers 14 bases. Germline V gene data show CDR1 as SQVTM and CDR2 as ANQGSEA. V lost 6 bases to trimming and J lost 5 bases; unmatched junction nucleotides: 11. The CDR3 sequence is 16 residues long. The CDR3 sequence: CSVVPQTSGGAETQYF. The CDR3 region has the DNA TGCAGCGTCGTTCCCCAGACTAGCGGGGGGGCGGAGACCCAGTACTTC.

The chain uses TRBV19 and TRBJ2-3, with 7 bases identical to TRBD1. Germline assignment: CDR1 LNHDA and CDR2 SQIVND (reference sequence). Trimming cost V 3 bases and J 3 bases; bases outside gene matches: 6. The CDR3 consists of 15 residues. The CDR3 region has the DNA TGTGCCAGTAGTATCCAGGGGGAAGTGACAGATACGCAGTATTTT. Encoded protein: CASSIQGEVTDTQYF. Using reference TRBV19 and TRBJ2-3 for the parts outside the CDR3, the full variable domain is DGGITQSPKYLFRKEGQNVTLSCEQNLNHDAMYWYRQDPGQGLRLIYYSQIVNDFQKGDIAEGYSVSREKKESFPLTVTSAQKNPTAFYLCASSIQGEVTDTQYFGPGTRLTVL.

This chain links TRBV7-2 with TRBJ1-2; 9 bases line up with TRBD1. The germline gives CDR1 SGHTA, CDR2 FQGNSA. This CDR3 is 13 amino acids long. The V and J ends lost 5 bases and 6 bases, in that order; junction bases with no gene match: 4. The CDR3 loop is CASSNRQGDGYTF. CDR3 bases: TGTGCCAGCAGCAACAGACAGGGGGATGGCTACACCTTC.

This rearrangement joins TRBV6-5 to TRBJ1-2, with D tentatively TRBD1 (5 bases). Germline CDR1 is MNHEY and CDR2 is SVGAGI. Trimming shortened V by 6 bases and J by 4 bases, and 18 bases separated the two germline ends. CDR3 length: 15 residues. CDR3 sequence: CASSFGGDAVYGYTF. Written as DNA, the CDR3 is TGTGCCAGCAGCTTTGGGGGGGACGCGGTCTATGGCTACACCTTC.

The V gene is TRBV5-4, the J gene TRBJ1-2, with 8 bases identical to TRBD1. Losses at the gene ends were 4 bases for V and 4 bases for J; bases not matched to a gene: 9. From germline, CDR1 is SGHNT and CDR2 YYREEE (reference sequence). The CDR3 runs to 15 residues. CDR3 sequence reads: CASSLQGARGYGYTF. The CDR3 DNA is TGTGCCAGCAGCCTGCAGGGGGCGCGCGGCTATGGCTACACCTTC.

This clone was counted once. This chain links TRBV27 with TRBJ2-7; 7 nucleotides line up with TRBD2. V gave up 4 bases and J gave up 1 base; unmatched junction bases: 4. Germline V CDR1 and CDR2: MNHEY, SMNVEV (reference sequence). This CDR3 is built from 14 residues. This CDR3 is CASSWGGGSYEQYF. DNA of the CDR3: TGTGCCAGCAGTTGGGGCGGGGGTTCCTACGAGCAGTACTTC.

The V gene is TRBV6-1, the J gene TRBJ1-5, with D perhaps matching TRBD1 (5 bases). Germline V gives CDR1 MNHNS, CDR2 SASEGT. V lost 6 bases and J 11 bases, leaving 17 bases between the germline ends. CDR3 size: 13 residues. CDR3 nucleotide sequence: TGTGCCAGCAGAGACACCTCAGGGCGATCCCAGCATTTT. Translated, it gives CASRDTSGRSQHF.

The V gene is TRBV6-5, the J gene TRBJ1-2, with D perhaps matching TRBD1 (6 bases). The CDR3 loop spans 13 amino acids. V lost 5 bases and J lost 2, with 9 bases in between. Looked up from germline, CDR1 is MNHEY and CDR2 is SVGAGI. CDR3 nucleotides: TGTGCCAGCAGTCCTACAGGGAACTATGGCTACACCTTC. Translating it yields CASSPTGNYGYTF.